These 3 T cell receptor beta chains were sequenced from one sample in a study of beta chain features in type 1 diabetes. Expressed TCRB transcripts were sequenced because the isolated RNA had all been reverse transcribed beforehand. The assay was immunoSEQ multiplex PCR, and TCRdb's table has in-frame clones only and misses some. The sample lists roughly 230,000 clones, around 9.6% occurring once. The sample was naive CD4+ T cells from blood. The receptors stem from a woman younger than 30 in good health.

Only a few counts were recorded for this clone. The V call is TRBV9, the J call TRBJ2-5, with TRBD2 identical over 9 bases. V gave up 0 bases and J gave up 2 bases; unmatched junction bases: 8. In germline, CDR1 is SGDLS, CDR2 YYNGEE. The CDR3 loop spans 17 amino acids. In nucleotides, the CDR3 is TGTGCCAGCAGCGTAGGGTTGGGACTAGCCGATCAAGAGACCCAGTACTTC. It specifies CASSVGLGLADQETQYF.

This clone was detected only a few times. The CDR3 DNA follows: TGTGCCAGCAGTATAGCGGGGGGGCTCAATGAGCAGTTCTTC. This sequence encodes CASSIAGGLNEQFF. The V and J genes are TRBV9 and TRBJ2-1; 11 positions match TRBD2. V lost 5 bases to trimming and J lost 6 bases; unmatched junction nucleotides: 4. CDR1 and CDR2 from the germline V gene are SGDLS and YYNGEE. The length of the CDR3 is 14 residues. The entire variable domain, with the rest obtained from reference TRBV9 and TRBJ2-1, is as follows: DSGVTQTPKHLITATGQRVTLRCSPRSGDLSVYWYQQSLDQGLQFLIQYYNGEERAKGNILERFSAQQFPDLHSELNLSSLELGDSALYFCASSIAGGLNEQFFGPGTRLTVL.

This clone appeared a few times. This chain uses TRBV15 with TRBJ1-2; 11 nucleotides match TRBD1. J was trimmed by 4 bases and V by 6 bases; bases with no gene match: 7. The CDR3 has 15 residues. The V gene's germline CDR1 is LNHNV and CDR2 YYDKDF (reference sequence). CDR3 region: CATSQGQGVFYGYTF. The CDR3 region has the DNA TGTGCCACCAGTCAGGGACAGGGGGTTTTCTATGGCTACACCTTC.